Below, 4 T cell receptor beta chains from the same sample are listed, as sequenced in a study of blood T cells in healthy people across ages. Primers used in a second PCR of roughly 6 to 12 cycles were a sample-barcoded 5' primer and a J-beta primer mix. TCRdb passed the 5' RACE reads through MiXCR, listing each CDR3 protein once. The sample shows about 930,000 distinct CDR3 sequences, roughly 28% of them seen only once. The same data also went into a second study, on T cells of mothers and their children.

The sequenced sample consisted of blood. Receptor source: a woman aged 40-49 years in good health.

This clonotype was counted a few times. This chain connects TRBV5-5 to TRBJ2-1, with D hard to call. Looked up from germline, CDR1 is SGHKS and CDR2 is YYEKEE (reference sequence). The CDR3 has 17 amino acids. V lost 1 base and J lost 0, with 14 bases in between. The chain's CDR3 is CASSLRLRSSSYNEQFF. DNA for the CDR3: TGTGCCAGCAGCTTGAGACTCCGATCGAGCTCCTACAATGAGCAGTTCTTC. Full variable domain (rest looked up from reference TRBV5-5 and TRBJ2-1): DAGVTQSPTHLIKTRGQQVTLRCSPISGHKSVSWYQQVLGQGPQFIFQYYEKEERGRGNFPDRFSARQFPNYSSELNVNALLLGDSALYLCASSLRLRSSSYNEQFFGPGTRLTVL.

This chain connects TRBV2 to TRBJ2-2; a weak D match, TRBD2 (6 bases). With 8 bases removed from V and 0 bases from J, the gap between germline ends came to 13 bases. The V gene's germline CDR1 is SNHLY and CDR2 FYNNEI. CDR3 size: 15 residues. The CDR3 nucleotides are TGTGCCAGCGGCCCCCGGGGGACGAACACCGGGGAGCTGTTTTTT. Translated: CASGPRGTNTGELFF.

This clonotype was detected many times. The rearrangement links TRBV6-5 to TRBJ2-5; 10 bases fit TRBD2. This CDR3 has 15 amino acids. Per germline, CDR1 MNHEY and CDR2 SVGAGI. V gave up 7 bases and J gave up 1 base; unmatched junction bases: 6. DNA for the CDR3: TGTGCCAGCATGACAACTAGCGGGACCCAAGAGACCCAGTACTTC. It yields the protein CASMTTSGTQETQYF.

The rearrangement joins TRBV7-2 to TRBJ2-3; either TRBD1 or TRBD2 may supply D (6 bases each). Trimming stripped 1 base from V and 4 bases from J, with 12 bases between. CDR1 is SGHTA and CDR2 is FQGNSA in the germline V gene. This CDR3 has 15 residues. The CDR3, as DNA: TGTGCCAGCAGCTTAGGTCTAGGGGGGTCAGATACGCAGTATTTT. Protein: CASSLGLGGSDTQYF.